This T cell receptor (beta chain) was profiled in a study of cytomegalovirus exposure and HLA in healthy donors. Looking at the study overall: T cells numbering some 170 million yielded some 100 million unique TCR beta sequences in an earlier analysis.

Use of 60 Vbeta and 13 Jbeta primers characterized the PCR. Only in-frame clones appear in the TCRdb table, and some are missing; sequencing was by immunoSEQ multiplex PCR. The sample comprises 150,000 to 160,000 clones, over 65% of which are singletons, and approximately 2.1% rests with the top ten. Study results and caveats: An assumption of roughly uniform sequencing depth across donors underlay the presence/absence analyses. Follow-up analysis later connected one missense variant in DCLRE1C with trimming of TCR beta V- and J-genes.

Regarding donors, all were healthy bone marrow donors. With respect to this clone: The antigen remains unidentified.

Trimming cost V 8 bases and J 3 bases, with 13 bases left between them. Germline V CDR1 and CDR2: SGHAT, FQNNGV. The CDR3 spans 14 residues. The sequencing sample was made of PBMCs. V usage is TRBV11-2 and J usage is TRBJ2-2, with unresolved D. The origin of this receptor is a man aged 25-40 years in good health and CMV-seronegative. In nucleotides, the CDR3 is TGTGCCAGCCCCAACCCTCGGGACACCGGGGAGCTGTTTTTT. Translating gives CASPNPRDTGELFF.